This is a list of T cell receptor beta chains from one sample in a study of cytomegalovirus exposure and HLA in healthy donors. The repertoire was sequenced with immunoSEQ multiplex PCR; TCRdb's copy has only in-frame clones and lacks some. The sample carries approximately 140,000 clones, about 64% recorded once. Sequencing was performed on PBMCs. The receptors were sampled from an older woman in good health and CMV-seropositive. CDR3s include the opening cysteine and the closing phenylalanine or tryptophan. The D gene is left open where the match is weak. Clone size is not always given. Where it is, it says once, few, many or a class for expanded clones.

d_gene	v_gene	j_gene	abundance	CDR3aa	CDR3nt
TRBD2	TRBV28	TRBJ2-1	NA	CASSFSGGTYNEQFF	TGTGCCAGCAGCTTTAGCGGGGGAACATACAATGAGCAGTTCTTC
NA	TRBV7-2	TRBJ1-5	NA	CASSLVGVLGRNQPQHF	TGTGCCAGCAGCTTAGTAGGAGTTTTGGGGCGCAATCAGCCCCAGCATTTT
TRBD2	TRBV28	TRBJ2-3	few	CASSLGLAGDGDTQYF	TGTGCCAGCAGTTTAGGACTAGCGGGAGATGGAGATACGCAGTATTTT
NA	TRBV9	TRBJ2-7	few	CASSPSGIPYEQYF	TGTGCCAGCAGCCCATCGGGGATCCCCTACGAGCAGTACTTC
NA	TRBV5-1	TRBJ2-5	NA	CASSLGTSRGETQYF	TGCGCCAGCAGCTTGGGGACTAGCAGGGGGGAGACCCAGTACTTC
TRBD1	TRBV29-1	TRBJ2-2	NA	CSVRQGTTNTGELFF	TGCAGCGTTCGACAGGGGACGACTAACACCGGGGAGCTGTTTTTT
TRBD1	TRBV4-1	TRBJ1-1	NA	CASTWDRGIGGEAFF	TGCGCCAGCACCTGGGACAGGGGGATAGGTGGTGAAGCTTTCTTT
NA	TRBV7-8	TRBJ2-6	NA	CASSPERAGANVLTF	TGTGCCAGCAGCCCGGAGAGAGCTGGGGCCAACGTCCTGACTTTC
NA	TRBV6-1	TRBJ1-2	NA	CASTGGYGYTF	TGTGCCAGCACGGGGGGTTATGGCTACACCTTC
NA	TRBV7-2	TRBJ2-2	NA	CASSLGLLNTGELFF	TGTGCCAGCAGCTTAGGACTTCTTAACACCGGGGAGCTGTTTTTT
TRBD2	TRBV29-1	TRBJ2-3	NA	CSVAGGGTQYF	TGCAGCGTTGCGGGGGGAGGTACGCAGTATTTT
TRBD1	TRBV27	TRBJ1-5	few	CASRLTGGGQPQHF	TGTGCCAGCAGGCTGACAGGGGGCGGTCAGCCCCAGCATTTT
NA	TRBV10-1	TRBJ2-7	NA	CASSEGGSYEQYF	TGCGCCAGCAGTGAAGGAGGATCTTACGAGCAGTACTTC
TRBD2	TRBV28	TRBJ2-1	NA	CASNTGTSGLGSYNEQFF	TGTGCCAGCAATACCGGGACTAGCGGATTAGGCTCCTACAATGAGCAGTTCTTC
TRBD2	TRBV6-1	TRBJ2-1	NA	CASSRLAGESNEQFF	TGTGCCAGCAGTAGACTAGCGGGAGAGTCCAATGAGCAGTTCTTC
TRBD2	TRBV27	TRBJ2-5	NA	CASSPSAGLAGGPEQETQYF	TGTGCCAGCAGCCCTAGCGCCGGACTAGCGGGAGGGCCGGAACAAGAGACCCAGTACTTC
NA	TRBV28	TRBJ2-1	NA	CASSLRRRNEQFF	TGTGCCAGCAGTTTGCGGAGGCGGAATGAGCAGTTCTTC
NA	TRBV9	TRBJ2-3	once	CASSVGLTSTDTQYF	TGTGCCAGCAGCGTAGGACTAACTAGCACAGATACGCAGTATTTT
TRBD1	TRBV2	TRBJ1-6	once	CASSGQGFSSPLHF	TGTGCCAGCAGTGGACAGGGCTTTTCCTCACCCCTCCACTTT
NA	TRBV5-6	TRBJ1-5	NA	CASSLTGQGGQPQHF	TGTGCCAGCAGCTTGACAGGGCAAGGGGGTCAGCCCCAGCATTTT
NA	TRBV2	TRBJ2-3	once	CASSTGLQGTDTQYF	TGTGCCAGCAGTACTGGGCTTCAGGGCACAGATACGCAGTATTTT
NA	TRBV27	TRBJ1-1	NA	CASSYGQHTEAFF	TGTGCCAGCAGTTACGGACAGCATACTGAAGCTTTCTTT